These 30 T cell receptor beta chains were sequenced from one sample in a study of blood T cells in healthy people across ages. The use of a sample-barcoded 5' primer and a J-beta primer mix characterized a second PCR of about 6 to 11 cycles. TCRdb passed the 5' RACE reads through MiXCR, listing each CDR3 protein once. This sample has some 700,000 distinct CDR3 sequences, with approximately 22% found just once. The sample taken for sequencing was blood. The receptors derive from a man in his 70s in good health.

CDR3 coding DNA: TGTGCCAGCAGCTTGGGCCTCTGGTCTGGCTACACCTTC. Residues: CASSLGLWSGYTF. The rearrangement uses TRBV27 and TRBJ1-2, with D hard to call. The CDR3 extends over 13 amino acids. Germline V gene sequence: CDR1 MNHEY, CDR2 SMNVEV (reference sequence). The ends were cut back, 6 bases at V and 7 bases at J, with 15 bases in the middle.

The rearrangement joins TRBV6-5 to TRBJ1-1, with D maybe TRBD1 (5 bases). This CDR3 has 13 amino acids. Per germline, CDR1 MNHEY and CDR2 SVGAGI. Trimming took 8 bases from V and 4 from J, leaving 14 bases between them. The CDR3, as DNA: TGTGCCAGCTGGGACGGCTGGGGCACTGAAGCTTTCTTT. Translating gives CASWDGWGTEAFF.

The chain employs TRBV7-2 and TRBJ1-6, with TRBD1 matching over 7 bases. CDR3 length: 14 residues. Trimming removed 9 bases from V and 6 bases from J; junction bases left unmatched: 8. CDR1 is SGHTA, CDR2 FQGNSA, per germline. In DNA form, the CDR3 reads TGTGCCAGTAAGGTGGGACAGACTAATTCACCCCTCCACTTT. It yields the protein CASKVGQTNSPLHF.

For the CDR3, the DNA is TGCAGCGTGGAGGTTGGGGGCTCGGGTTTCTTT. This encodes CSVEVGGSGFF. V usage is TRBV29-1 and J usage is TRBJ1-1, with a tentative D call TRBD1 (6 bases). This CDR3 is 11 amino acids long. With 6 bases removed from V and 13 bases from J, the gap between germline ends came to 18 bases. Germline V gene sequence: CDR1 SQVTM, CDR2 ANQGSEA. The full variable domain, completed using reference TRBV29-1 and TRBJ1-1, is SAVISQKPSRDICQRGTSLTIQCQVDSQVTMMFWYRQQPGQSLTLIATANQGSEATYESGFVIDKFPISRPNLTFSTLTVSNMSPEDSSIYLCSVEVGGSGFFGQGTRLTVV.

The rearrangement joins TRBV5-1 to TRBJ2-2; TRBD1 aligns across 7 bases. This CDR3 is built from 14 residues. The V gene's germline CDR1 is SGHRS and CDR2 YFSETQ. V lost 2 bases to trimming and J lost 9 bases; unmatched junction nucleotides: 7. CDR3 sequence: CASSLRQGGRELFF. In DNA form, the CDR3 reads TGCGCCAGCAGCTTACGACAGGGCGGACGGGAGCTGTTTTTT.

This clonotype was found a few times. V and J are TRBV6-5 and TRBJ1-4; a weak D match, TRBD1 (6 bases). Deletions cut 0 bases from V and 8 bases from J, with 13 bases between. CDR3 length: 15 residues. Germline V CDR1 and CDR2: MNHEY, SVGAGI. The CDR3 here is CASSYSGGAGEKLFF. The CDR3 region has the DNA TGTGCCAGCAGTTACTCAGGGGGGGCAGGGGAAAAACTGTTTTTT.

The V and J genes are TRBV12-3 or TRBV12-4 and TRBJ2-7, with D uncertain. The CDR3 has 14 residues. V lost 5 bases to trimming and J lost 4 bases, with 15 bases between them. The CDR3 here is CASSPSLGRYEQYF. The CDR3 DNA sequence: TGTGCCAGCAGTCCCTCCCTCGGGCGTTACGAGCAGTACTTC.

In this sample, this clonotype turned up a few times. The V gene is TRBV4-3, the J gene TRBJ2-2, with D perhaps TRBD1 (6 bases). CDR1 LGHNA and CDR2 YSLEER come from the germline V gene. This CDR3 region has 15 residues. Trimming shortened V by 1 base and J by 3 bases, and 9 bases separated the two germline ends. This chain's CDR3 is CASSQGQVYTGELFF. For the CDR3, the DNA is TGCGCCAGCAGCCAAGGACAGGTTTACACCGGGGAGCTGTTTTTT.

This clonotype occurred once. This chain links TRBV12-3 or TRBV12-4 with TRBJ1-1; 7 bases match TRBD1. Unmatched junction bases numbered 14, after V lost 6 bases and J lost 10 bases. This CDR3 is built from 14 residues. The CDR3 sequence: CASRMNRGRGAAFF. CDR3 bases: TGTGCCAGCAGGATGAACAGGGGAAGGGGTGCAGCTTTCTTT.

This clonotype was found a few times. This chain joins TRBV5-1 and TRBJ1-6; 8 nucleotides agree with TRBD1. The J segment lost 9 bases and the V segment lost 2 bases, leaving 7 bases of the junction unmatched. CDR3 length: 15 amino acids. The germline V gene encodes CDR1 SGHRS and CDR2 YFSETQ. CDR3 nucleotide sequence: TGCGCCAGCAGCTTCTCGACAGGGGAGTTTTCACCCCTCCACTTT. The encoded protein is CASSFSTGEFSPLHF.

The table lists this clonotype with many counts. CDR3 protein: CASSSTPGQNYEQYV. The CDR3, as DNA: TGTGCCAGCAGTAGTACCCCGGGACAAAACTACGAGCAGTACGTC. This rearrangement joins TRBV7-2 to TRBJ2-7, with TRBD1 as a possible D gene (6 bases). The germline V and J ends were trimmed by 6 bases and 3 bases, with 18 bases remaining between them. CDR1 and CDR2 (germline): SGHTA, FQGNSA. This CDR3 has 15 amino acids.

The sample holds many counts of this clonotype. V gene TRBV3-1 combines with J gene TRBJ2-1; D is unresolved. CDR3 length: 14 amino acids. Germline loops: CDR1 LGHDT, CDR2 YNNKEL (reference sequence). V was pared by 0 bases and J by 4 bases, with 7 bases between. The CDR3 spells CASSQEQVYNEQFF. The CDR3 DNA reads as TGTGCCAGCAGCCAAGAGCAGGTTTACAATGAGCAGTTCTTC.

The chain recombines TRBV6-1 with TRBJ1-5; TRBD1 agrees at 7 bases. The germline CDR1 and CDR2 sequences are MNHNS and SASEGT. The CDR3 is made up of 13 amino acids. Trimming at V came to 6 bases and at J to 7 bases, leaving 6 bases not matched to a gene. CDR3 region: CASRTGLGQPQHF. The CDR3 DNA sequence: TGTGCCAGCAGGACAGGGTTAGGGCAGCCCCAGCATTTT.

This chain uses TRBV19 with TRBJ1-1; D gene uncertain. Trimming pared 3 bases from V and 3 bases from J, leaving 8 bases between. The CDR3 has 13 amino acids. Germline CDR1 LNHDA, CDR2 SQIVND (reference sequence). CDR3 in DNA: TGTGCCAGTAGTATCGGCCCAGACACTGAAGCTTTCTTT. This codes for CASSIGPDTEAFF.

The sample holds many counts of this clonotype. The chain combines TRBV29-1 with TRBJ2-3; the D call may be TRBD1 or TRBD2 (5 bases each). Germline V gene lookup returns CDR1 SQVTM and CDR2 ANQGSEA. Trimming removed 4 bases at V and 6 bases at J, with 11 bases between. This CDR3 has 12 amino acids. The CDR3 loop reads CSVAGRGDTQYF. The DNA of the CDR3 is TGCAGCGTTGCGGGACGCGGGGATACGCAGTATTTT.

This clonotype appeared a few times. V is TRBV11-2 and J is TRBJ2-3, with TRBD2 matching over 7 bases. J gave up 10 bases and V 1 base, and 14 bases lay outside the gene matches. The CDR3 has 16 amino acids. CDR1 and CDR2 from the germline V gene are SGHAT and FQNNGV. The CDR3 is CASSLAPGLGWFAQYF. The DNA of the CDR3 is TGTGCCAGCAGCTTAGCGCCAGGACTAGGTTGGTTTGCGCAGTATTTT.

This clonotype was recorded a few times. The V gene is TRBV10-3, the J gene TRBJ2-1; the D is unclear. Trimming shortened V by 8 bases and J by 0 bases, and 8 bases separated the two germline ends. Germline CDR1 is ENHRY and CDR2 is SYGVKD. There are 13 residues in the CDR3. The CDR3 sequence: CAIRKSSYNEQFF. CDR3 bases: TGTGCCATCCGGAAGAGCTCCTACAATGAGCAGTTCTTC.

The sample holds many counts of this clonotype. The gene calls are TRBV20-1 and TRBJ2-3; the D gene is possibly TRBD2 (5 bases). The CDR3 sequence is 14 residues long. The V gene lost 7 bases and the J gene lost 3 bases, with 17 bases spanning the gap. In germline, CDR1 is DFQATT, CDR2 SNEGSKA (reference sequence). DNA for the CDR3: TGCAGTGTTTCTTCAGAGGGTTTGACAGATACGCAGTATTTT. Amino acid sequence: CSVSSEGLTDTQYF.

This clonotype was seen more than once but under ten times. V is TRBV20-1 and J is TRBJ2-7, with TRBD2 matching 8 bases. The J call is doubtful: the DNA matches TRBJ2-1 better. The CDR3 spans 12 residues. The germline V gene has CDR1 DFQATT and CDR2 SNEGSKA (reference sequence). CDR3 sequence: CSSGGNYNEQFF. Here the CDR3 DNA reads TGCAGTAGCGGGGGAAATTACAATGAGCAGTTCTTC.

The chain carries TRBV2 and TRBJ2-7, with D tentatively TRBD2 (6 bases). Trimming removed 5 bases at V and 3 bases at J, with 8 bases between. This CDR3 contains 12 residues. The germline CDR1 and CDR2 sequences are SNHLY and FYNNEI. CDR3 DNA sequence: TGTGCCAGCAGTCAGACTAGCTACGAGCAGTACGTC. Its protein is CASSQTSYEQYV.

This chain connects TRBV29-1 to TRBJ2-1, with a weak D call TRBD1 (6 bases). Germline CDR1 and CDR2: SQVTM and ANQGSEA. CDR3 length: 13 residues. The V end was cut by 4 bases, the J end by 7 bases, with 14 bases between. CDR3 region: CSVVLNRGNEQFF. The CDR3 DNA sequence: TGCAGCGTTGTGCTAAATAGGGGGAATGAGCAGTTCTTC.

As for this clonotype: The junction differs from germline at one of its ends, possibly a read error. V is TRBV7-9 and J is TRBJ2-3; D gene uncertain. The CDR3 loop spans 14 amino acids. Germline-derived CDR1 and CDR2 are SEHNR and FQNEAQ (reference sequence). In nucleotides, the CDR3 is TGTGCCAGCAGCGGTTCGATTCGCACAGTTACGCAGTATTTT. Its translation is CASSGSIRTVTQYF.

J is TRBJ2-3 and V is TRBV20-1, with TRBD1 matching over 7 bases. Trimming cost V 5 bases and J 3 bases; bases outside gene matches: 8. The germline CDR1 and CDR2 sequences are DFQATT and SNEGSKA (reference sequence). The CDR3 has 14 amino acids. CDR3 nucleotides: TGCAGTGCTCGACCGGGACAGATAACAGATACGCAGTATTTT. This translates into CSARPGQITDTQYF.

Only a few counts were recorded for this clonotype. The chain links TRBV20-1 to TRBJ2-3, with D perhaps matching TRBD2 (5 bases). Germline V gives CDR1 DFQATT, CDR2 SNEGSKA (reference sequence). V dropped 4 bases and J dropped 5 bases, with 16 bases sitting between them. The CDR3 is made up of 14 amino acids. CDR3 loop: CSANTGLGIDTQYF. CDR3 DNA sequence: TGCAGTGCTAACACCGGCCTCGGGATAGATACGCAGTATTTT.

CDR3 coding DNA: TGCGCCAGCAGCACGGGACAGGGGAGGGATGGCTACACCTTC. Encoded protein: CASSTGQGRDGYTF. V gene TRBV5-1 combines with J gene TRBJ1-2; 10 nucleotides align to TRBD1. The V gene's germline CDR1 is SGHRS and CDR2 YFSETQ. The CDR3 covers 14 residues. The J segment lost 6 bases and the V segment lost 4 bases, leaving 6 bases of the junction unmatched.

V and J are TRBV28 and TRBJ1-4; D is possibly TRBD1 (6 bases). Germline V lookup: CDR1 MDHEN, CDR2 SYDVKM. The CDR3 contains 14 residues. Trimming left V 3 bases short and J 10 bases short, with 15 bases between. The CDR3 sequence is CASSFLGASGKLFF. CDR3 coding DNA: TGTGCCAGCAGTTTTTTGGGGGCGAGTGGAAAACTGTTTTTT.

The sample holds a few counts of this clonotype. The chain links TRBV5-1 to TRBJ1-6; 8 bases align to TRBD1. V gave up 0 bases and J gave up 9 bases; unmatched junction bases: 5. This CDR3 has 15 residues. The V gene's germline CDR1 is SGHRS and CDR2 YFSETQ. The CDR3 sequence: CASSLVRQGSSPLHF. The CDR3 bases are TGCGCCAGCAGCTTGGTGAGACAGGGGAGTTCACCCCTCCACTTT. Drawing the rest from reference TRBV5-1 and TRBJ1-6, the complete variable domain is KAGVTQTPRYLIKTRGQQVTLSCSPISGHRSVSWYQQTPGQGLQFLFEYFSETQRNKGNFPGRFSGRQFSNSRSEMNVSTLELGDSALYLCASSLVRQGSSPLHFGNGTRLTVT.

In its sample, this clonotype was seen a few times. V is TRBV5-1 and J is TRBJ2-3; the D is unclear. This CDR3 is 14 amino acids long. Looked up from germline, CDR1 is SGHRS and CDR2 is YFSETQ. V dropped 3 bases and J dropped 0 bases, with 8 bases sitting between them. DNA for the CDR3: TGCGCCAGCAGCTCCCAGACTAGCACAGATACGCAGTATTTT. Encoded protein: CASSSQTSTDTQYF.

The chain recombines TRBV30 with TRBJ1-2, with a tentative D call TRBD1 (5 bases). Trimming took 5 bases from V and 6 from J, leaving 16 bases between them. This CDR3 has 13 residues. Germline CDR1 and CDR2: GTSNPN and SVGIG (reference sequence). This chain's CDR3 is CAWAQGFGDGYTF. CDR3 nucleotide sequence: TGTGCCTGGGCGCAGGGATTCGGGGATGGCTACACCTTC. Together with reference TRBV30 and TRBJ1-2, the CDR3 gives the full variable domain: SQTIHQWPATLVQPVGSPLSLECTVEGTSNPNLYWYRQAAGRGLQLLFYSVGIGQISSEVPQNLSASRPQDRQFILSSKKLLLSDSGFYLCAWAQGFGDGYTFGSGTRLTVV.

The chain is built from TRBV9 and TRBJ2-6; D is perhaps TRBD2 (5 bases). The CDR3 totals 18 residues. V lost 3 bases and J lost 0, with 16 bases in between. CDR1 and CDR2 (germline): SGDLS, YYNGEE. CDR3 nucleotides: TGTGCCAGCAGCGCTAGCCGGGAAAGGGACTCTGGGGCCAACGTCCTGACTTTC. It is translated as CASSASRERDSGANVLTF.